The text below deals with one T cell receptor beta chain. The entry originates in a study of blood T cell repertoires in COVID-19. Turning to the study itself: T cells, B-cell-depleted T cells, or PBMCs provided the cDNA or gDNA that served as material.

Repertoires were generated with immunoSEQ multiplex PCR, while TCRdb's copy carries only in-frame clones and drops some. The data show about 170,000 clones, about 84% seen once. This CDR3 has 15 residues. V lost 6 bases to trimming and J lost 0 bases, with 14 bases between them. The germline CDR1 and CDR2 sequences are SGHAT and FQNNGV. Recovery meant two consecutive negative NP/OP PCR tests, professional clearance, or resolved symptoms. The chain uses TRBV11-2 and TRBJ1-1; D remains ambiguous. The sequence derives from a man aged 45-65 years who had recovered from COVID-19. Sequencing input: PBMCs or T cells enriched from blood (not recorded which). CDR3 residues: CASRQHTVMNTEAFF. The CDR3 nucleotides read TGTGCCAGCAGGCAACACACAGTTATGAACACTGAAGCTTTCTTT.